This record concerns one TCR beta chain sequence. The data were taken from a study of blood T cell repertoires in COVID-19. Germline-derived CDR1 and CDR2 are SGHTA and FQGNSA. The CDR3 is 14 amino acids. V lost 1 base to trimming and J lost 5 bases; unmatched junction nucleotides: 4. Data came from immunoSEQ multiplex PCR; TCRdb stores just in-frame clones and leaves some out. The sample contains about 310,000 clones, approximately 87% of which appear only once. The chain recombines TRBV7-2 with TRBJ1-2, with 7 nucleotides matching TRBD1. The receptor comes from a woman between 50 and 59 years old who had recovered from COVID-19. The sequencing sample was made of peripheral blood. CDR3 sequence reads: CASSLDKGAYGYTF. CDR3 DNA sequence: TGTGCCAGCAGCTTAGATAAGGGGGCTTATGGCTACACCTTC.